The next 31 T cell receptor beta chains were all read from a single sample in a study of cytomegalovirus exposure and HLA in healthy donors. Amplification used 60 Vbeta primers and 13 Jbeta primers. The repertoire was sequenced with immunoSEQ multiplex PCR; TCRdb's copy has only in-frame clones and lacks some. The sample lists about 94,000 clones, roughly 78% seen once, with approximately 0.83% in the top ten. The sequenced material came from PBMCs. Receptors were obtained from an older woman in good health and CMV-seronegative.

The chain links TRBV5-1 to TRBJ2-3, with a weak D call TRBD1 (6 bases). The germline V gene encodes CDR1 SGHRS and CDR2 YFSETQ. The V end was cut by 0 bases, the J end by 4 bases, with 12 bases between. The CDR3 covers 15 residues. For the CDR3, the DNA is TGCGCCAGCAGCTTGGACAGGGTTCATGCAGATACGCAGTATTTT. Translated: CASSLDRVHADTQYF. Supplemented by reference TRBV5-1 and TRBJ2-3, the full variable domain reads KAGVTQTPRYLIKTRGQQVTLSCSPISGHRSVSWYQQTPGQGLQFLFEYFSETQRNKGNFPGRFSGRQFSNSRSEMNVSTLELGDSALYLCASSLDRVHADTQYFGPGTRLTVL.

This clone has just one count. V gene TRBV30 combines with J gene TRBJ2-1; 7 nucleotides line up with TRBD2. CDR1 is GTSNPN and CDR2 is SVGIG in the germline V gene (reference sequence). This CDR3 contains 14 residues. After removal of 2 bases from V and 10 bases from J, the junction contained 11 bases not matched to a gene. CDR3 in DNA: TGTGCCTGGAGTAGAGGACTAGGTACGCGCGAGCAGTTCTTC. Amino acids: CAWSRGLGTREQFF.

The V call is TRBV9, the J call TRBJ2-7, with TRBD2 matching 9 bases. Per germline, CDR1 SGDLS and CDR2 YYNGEE. The CDR3 is 14 residues long. Trimming cost V 0 bases and J 9 bases; bases outside gene matches: 7. CDR3 coding DNA: TGTGCCAGCAGCGTAGGAACTAGCGGGCTTTGGCAGTACTTC. Translating gives CASSVGTSGLWQYF. The variable domain in full, completed from reference TRBV9 and TRBJ2-7, reads DSGVTQTPKHLITATGQRVTLRCSPRSGDLSVYWYQQSLDQGLQFLIQYYNGEERAKGNILERFSAQQFPDLHSELNLSSLELGDSALYFCASSVGTSGLWQYFGPGTRLTVT.

This clone was counted a single time. The chain joins TRBV7-9 to TRBJ1-3; TRBD1 matches at 8 bases. Germline V gives CDR1 SEHNR, CDR2 FQNEAQ (reference sequence). The CDR3 is 15 amino acids. V was clipped by 5 bases and J by 3 bases; unmatched bases: 6. CDR3 loop: CASSPQGAGGNTIYF. CDR3 bases: TGTGCCAGCAGCCCGCAGGGGGCAGGTGGAAACACCATATATTTT.

This clone was observed once. The J gene is TRBJ2-5, the V gene TRBV7-2, with TRBD2 matching over 14 bases. Germline assignment: CDR1 SGHTA and CDR2 FQGNSA. The CDR3 loop spans 16 amino acids. After removal of 8 bases from V and 1 base from J, the junction contained 6 bases not matched to a gene. As DNA, the CDR3 is TGTGCCAGCGCTGCCGGGACTAGCGGGGGCCAAGAGACCCAGTACTTC. Protein product: CASAAGTSGGQETQYF.

The chain has TRBV5-4 and TRBJ2-7, with TRBD2 as a possible D gene (5 bases). The germline V gene has CDR1 SGHNT and CDR2 YYREEE (reference sequence). The CDR3 contains 12 residues. V dropped 4 bases and J dropped 4 bases, with 9 bases sitting between them. CDR3 DNA sequence: TGTGCCAGCAGCATCACGGGGTACGAGCAGTACTTC. Residues: CASSITGYEQYF.

The chain employs TRBV5-1 and TRBJ2-7; D call uncertain. Trimming stripped 2 bases from V and 5 bases from J, with 5 bases between. The CDR3 loop spans 11 amino acids. The germline CDR1 and CDR2 sequences are SGHRS and YFSETQ. For the CDR3, the DNA is TGCGCCAGCAGCTTTCGGGACGAGCAGTACTTC. Residues: CASSFRDEQYF.

The V gene is TRBV6-5, the J gene TRBJ1-1, with D unresolved. Deletions cut 0 bases from V and 1 base from J, with 6 bases between. CDR3 length: 14 amino acids. Germline V gene lookup returns CDR1 MNHEY and CDR2 SVGAGI. CDR3 DNA: TGTGCCAGCAGTTACTCTAGTCGGAACACTGAAGCTTTCTTT. Translated: CASSYSSRNTEAFF.

This clone occurred once. The V and J genes are TRBV5-1 and TRBJ2-7; 10 positions agree with TRBD2. Trimming removed 0 bases from V and 4 bases from J; junction bases left unmatched: 4. This CDR3 spans 15 amino acids. Germline V gene data show CDR1 as SGHRS and CDR2 as YFSETQ. CDR3 DNA sequence: TGCGCCAGCAGCTTGGTATCTAGCGGGAGTTACGAGCAGTACTTC. This translates into CASSLVSSGSYEQYF.

The chain carries TRBV6-1 and TRBJ1-5; a weak D match, TRBD1 (6 bases). Germline V CDR1 and CDR2: MNHNS, SASEGT. Trimming cost V 3 bases and J 1 base, with 13 bases left between them. The CDR3 spans 16 residues. As DNA, the CDR3 is TGTGCCAGCAGTGAGCTACTCAGGGGAAGCAATCAGCCCCAGCATTTT. Protein sequence: CASSELLRGSNQPQHF.

The chain uses TRBV19 and TRBJ1-1; D unclear. From germline, CDR1 is LNHDA and CDR2 SQIVND (reference sequence). The ends were cut back, 5 bases at V and 0 bases at J, with 10 bases in the middle. There are 14 residues in the CDR3. The DNA of the CDR3 is TGTGCCAGTAGTGGAGGGATATTGAACACTGAAGCTTTCTTT. Translating it yields CASSGGILNTEAFF. The entire variable domain, with the rest obtained from reference TRBV19 and TRBJ1-1, is as follows: DGGITQSPKYLFRKEGQNVTLSCEQNLNHDAMYWYRQDPGQGLRLIYYSQIVNDFQKGDIAEGYSVSREKKESFPLTVTSAQKNPTAFYLCASSGGILNTEAFFGQGTRLTVV.

The chain joins TRBV7-2 to TRBJ1-2; D may be TRBD1 (5 bases). The V end was cut by 4 bases, the J end by 3 bases, with 24 bases between. Germline V lookup: CDR1 SGHTA, CDR2 FQGNSA. This CDR3 spans 18 amino acids. The CDR3 reads CASSSHPLQATGDYGYTF. CDR3 in DNA: TGTGCCAGCAGCTCGCACCCATTACAGGCGACCGGCGACTATGGCTACACCTTC.

The chain combines TRBV6-5 with TRBJ1-1; D gene uncertain. CDR3 length: 13 amino acids. Germline lookup yields CDR1 MNHEY and CDR2 SVGAGI. Between the trimmed V and J ends, which lost 7 bases and 1 base, there was a span of 10 bases. As DNA, the CDR3 is TGTGCCAGCAACCCAAGAGGGAACACTGAAGCTTTCTTT. Translating it yields CASNPRGNTEAFF.

In this sample, this clone turned up once. This chain uses TRBV4-3 with TRBJ2-7, with 10 bases identical to TRBD2. Germline V gene sequence: CDR1 LGHNA, CDR2 YSLEER. Trimming at V came to 0 bases and at J to 6 bases, leaving 8 bases not matched to a gene. The CDR3 contains 16 residues. CDR3 coding DNA: TGCGCCAGCAGCCAAGAACGGACTAGCGGTTCGGGCGAGCAGTACTTC. Protein product: CASSQERTSGSGEQYF.

V usage is TRBV28 and J usage is TRBJ2-1; 7 bases line up with TRBD1. V dropped 5 bases and J dropped 0; count of bases not matched to a gene: 7. The CDR3 runs 16 residues. The germline CDR1 and CDR2 sequences are MDHEN and SYDVKM. The CDR3 DNA is TGTGCCAGCAGTACTCCCCGGACAGGCTCCTACAATGAGCAGTTCTTC. Its protein is CASSTPRTGSYNEQFF.

The J gene is TRBJ2-3, the V gene TRBV12-5; 7 bases agree with TRBD1. This CDR3 region has 16 residues. CDR1 is LGHNT and CDR2 is FRNRAP in the germline V gene. With 5 bases clipped from V and 0 bases from J, the junction kept 8 bases outside the gene matches. The CDR3 sequence is CASGPSQGSSTDTQYF. In nucleotides, the CDR3 is TGTGCTAGTGGTCCCTCACAGGGGAGTAGCACAGATACGCAGTATTTT.

This clone has only a few counts. The CDR3 protein is CASSEGRQGATAFF. In nucleotides, the CDR3 is TGCGCCAGCAGTGAGGGTCGGCAGGGGGCTACGGCTTTCTTT. The chain has TRBV10-1 and TRBJ1-1; 8 bases map to TRBD1. Germline-derived CDR1 and CDR2 are WNHNN and SYGVQD (reference sequence). The ends lost 2 bases at V and 11 bases at J; junction bases unmatched: 10. CDR3 length equals 14 residues.

The genes are TRBV6-6 and TRBJ1-1; 7 bases line up with TRBD1. The CDR3 covers 13 residues. Germline loops: CDR1 MNHNY, CDR2 SVGAGI (reference sequence). Trimming at V came to 6 bases and at J to 3 bases, leaving 4 bases not matched to a gene. The CDR3 loop is CASRPGTDTEAFF. The CDR3 DNA reads TGTGCCAGCAGGCCTGGGACAGACACTGAAGCTTTCTTT.

The rearrangement links TRBV28 to TRBJ1-5, with D hard to call. CDR3 size: 14 residues. Looked up from germline, CDR1 is MDHEN and CDR2 is SYDVKM. V shed 6 bases and J shed 2 bases, with 11 bases lying between them. CDR3 nucleotide sequence: TGTGCCAGCAGCCCGGAACTAGGCAATCAGCCCCAGCATTTT. As protein: CASSPELGNQPQHF.

The V gene is TRBV28, the J gene TRBJ1-4, with D possibly being TRBD1 (6 bases). The germline V and J ends were trimmed by 4 bases and 4 bases, with 10 bases remaining between them. This CDR3 is built from 14 residues. Germline V gene sequence: CDR1 MDHEN, CDR2 SYDVKM. The DNA for the CDR3 is TGTGCCAGCAGTTCGGACAGCTTTAATGAAAAACTGTTTTTT. Translating it yields CASSSDSFNEKLFF.

The chain uses TRBV5-6 and TRBJ1-1; D is perhaps TRBD1 (6 bases). Germline values: CDR1 SGHDT, CDR2 YYEEEE. Trimming shortened V by 1 base and J by 0 bases, and 10 bases separated the two germline ends. CDR3 length: 15 residues. The CDR3 here is CASSLTGHMNTEAFF. The CDR3 coding sequence is TGTGCCAGCAGCTTGACGGGACATATGAACACTGAAGCTTTCTTT.

The V call is TRBV23-1, the J call TRBJ1-3; maybe TRBD1 (5 bases). TRBV23-1 is an ORF for which the function is uncertain. Trimming stripped 3 bases from V and 0 bases from J, with 9 bases between. The CDR3 is 15 amino acids. The CDR3 coding sequence is TGCGCCAGCAGTCACCCAAGGGGCTCTGGAAACACCATATATTTT. Amino acid sequence: CASSHPRGSGNTIYF.

This clone was counted only a few times. CDR3 in amino acids: CASSQRTSGGNNEQFF. In nucleotides, the CDR3 is TGCGCCAGCAGCCAGAGGACTAGCGGAGGGAACAATGAGCAGTTCTTC. The V and J genes are TRBV4-3 and TRBJ2-1; 10 bases are a match to TRBD2. The V and J ends lost 3 bases and 5 bases, in that order; junction bases with no gene match: 7. The V gene's germline CDR1 is LGHNA and CDR2 YSLEER. The CDR3 has 16 amino acids.

V and J are TRBV2 and TRBJ2-3; 10 bases match TRBD2. The V and J ends lost 5 bases and 4 bases, in that order; junction bases with no gene match: 6. The length of the CDR3 is 15 residues. Germline V gene lookup returns CDR1 SNHLY and CDR2 FYNNEI. CDR3 coding DNA: TGTGCCAGCAGTACTAGCGGGGCCGCGGCAGATACGCAGTATTTT. Amino acids: CASSTSGAAADTQYF.

The CDR3 DNA follows: TGTGCCACCGGGACAGGGGTCTCCTACAATGAGCAGTTCTTC. Translated: CATGTGVSYNEQFF. The chain carries TRBV19 and TRBJ2-1; 10 positions match TRBD1. This CDR3 has 14 amino acids. Germline V CDR1 and CDR2: LNHDA, SQIVND (reference sequence). Unmatched junction bases numbered 3, after V lost 10 bases and J lost 0 bases. The entire variable domain, with the rest obtained from reference TRBV19 and TRBJ2-1, is as follows: DGGITQSPKYLFRKEGQNVTLSCEQNLNHDAMYWYRQDPGQGLRLIYYSQIVNDFQKGDIAEGYSVSREKKESFPLTVTSAQKNPTAFYLCATGTGVSYNEQFFGPGTRLTVL.

J is TRBJ2-3 and V is TRBV29-1; a weak D match, TRBD1 (6 bases). The CDR3 length is 16 residues. V lost 1 base, J lost 6 bases, and 20 bases lay in between. Germline V gene sequence: CDR1 SQVTM, CDR2 ANQGSEA. In nucleotides, the CDR3 is TGCAGCGTTGAAGCCGGTCACAGGGTGCCCTCCGATACGCAGTATTTT. Amino acids: CSVEAGHRVPSDTQYF.

The rearrangement uses TRBV7-8 and TRBJ1-5; D gene ambiguous. The CDR3 totals 16 residues. CDR1 and CDR2 (germline): SGHVS, FQNEAQ. Deletions cut 1 base from V and 0 bases from J, with 10 bases between. In DNA, the CDR3 is TGTGCCAGCAGCTTAGTTGGCAGATTTAGCAATCAGCCCCAGCATTTT. Protein: CASSLVGRFSNQPQHF.

This clone was picked up one time. This chain joins TRBV7-2 and TRBJ2-3; D may be TRBD1 (6 bases). The CDR3 contains 13 residues. V gave up 5 bases and J gave up 6 bases, with 12 bases separating them. From germline, CDR1 is SGHTA and CDR2 FQGNSA. CDR3 amino acids: CASSPRQADTQYF. CDR3 DNA sequence: TGTGCCAGCAGCCCCCGACAGGCGGATACGCAGTATTTT.

This clone was picked up one time. This chain joins TRBV13 and TRBJ1-1; 9 bases align to TRBD1. The germline gives CDR1 PRHDT, CDR2 FYEKMQ (reference sequence). The V segment lost 5 bases and the J segment 0 bases; nucleotides outside the gene matches: 4. The CDR3 sequence is 15 residues long. The CDR3 loop is CASSGTGFMNTEAFF. CDR3 bases: TGTGCCAGCAGCGGGACAGGGTTCATGAACACTGAAGCTTTCTTT.

In this sample, this clone turned up once. J is TRBJ2-5 and V is TRBV30; 9 positions match TRBD2. The assigned J gene may be wrong: the sequence end matches TRBJ2-7 better. Germline CDR1 is GTSNPN and CDR2 is SVGIG (reference sequence). There are 14 residues in the CDR3. The CDR3 here is CAWSPLAGELEQYF. The CDR3 nucleotides read TGTGCCTGGAGTCCTTTAGCGGGAGAACTCGAGCAGTACTTC.

V gene TRBV5-1 combines with J gene TRBJ1-1; D is possibly TRBD1 (5 bases). Germline lookup yields CDR1 SGHRS and CDR2 YFSETQ. With 0 bases removed from V and 5 bases from J, the gap between germline ends came to 14 bases. CDR3 length: 15 residues. DNA of the CDR3: TGCGCCAGCAGCTTGGCCGGGCAGGGAGGAACTGAAGCTTTCTTT. It codes for CASSLAGQGGTEAFF.